The rows below give T cell receptor beta chains drawn from one sample of a study of T cells expressing NK-cell markers. Each CDR3 protein gets one entry in TCRdb, which reprocessed the 5' RACE reads and gives no DNA. The sample holds 400,000 to 500,000 distinct CDR3 sequences. What was sequenced was blood T cells: a sorted CD56 or NKG2C T cell subset, CD4+ or CD8+ T cells, or bulk PBMC T cells (not recorded which). The origin of the receptors is a woman between 18 and 69 years old in good health. CDR3s include the opening cysteine and the closing phenylalanine or tryptophan. The order of the fields is V gene, J gene, CDR3 protein.

TRBV4-1	TRBJ2-3	CASSQGRDTQYF
TRBV11-2	TRBJ2-1	CASSLGGGREQFF
TRBV11-2	TRBJ2-5	CASSSQGKRQETQYF
TRBV3-1	TRBJ2-1	CASSGYNEQFF
TRBV6-5	TRBJ2-3	CASSYVLKTDTQYF
TRBV29-1	TRBJ2-3	CSVRGTGGAGSTDTQYF
TRBV3-1	TRBJ2-5	CASSQVRGQETQYF
TRBV11-2	TRBJ2-2	CASSLELAGGSTGELFF
TRBV5-1	TRBJ2-3	CASSSRGKGTDTQYF
TRBV15	TRBJ2-2	CATSRGASGGAGTGELFF
TRBV20-1	TRBJ2-7	CSARSKGQSSYEQYF
TRBV9	TRBJ2-7	CASSPRDSTYEQYF
TRBV21-1	TRBJ2-7	CASSKLSEHSGGYEQYF
TRBV6-4	TRBJ2-1	CASSEGDGYNEQFF
TRBV29-1	TRBJ1-3	CSVDRLGSGNTIYF
TRBV14	TRBJ2-5	CASSQVTGSVRDF
TRBV28	TRBJ2-3	CASSFVAGGTDTQYF
TRBV7-3	TRBJ2-1	CASRDGTGGNEQFF
TRBV5-6	TRBJ2-3	CASSPRPGGTTSTDTQYF
TRBV21-1	TRBJ2-3	CASSKDEGHSTDTQYF
TRBV5-6	TRBJ1-6	CASSVLGRGLGSPLHF
TRBV6-5	TRBJ2-1	CASSTEPRAVSGNEQFF
TRBV5-6	TRBJ2-1	CASSTEGGNEQFF
TRBV5-4	TRBJ2-7	CASSSAGTSYEQYF
TRBV7-2	TRBJ1-3	CASLGVNGNTIYF
TRBV27	TRBJ2-3	CASSLGTSWSGTDTQYF
TRBV7-8	TRBJ2-1	CASSSRGGSSYNEQFF
TRBV9	TRBJ1-1	CASSVGGVGGTEAFF
TRBV20-1	TRBJ2-5	CSARPLRFDSEETQYF
TRBV7-2	TRBJ1-1	CASSNRQGTNTEAFF
TRBV15	TRBJ2-5	CATSREIGLAEGETQYF
TRBV5-1	TRBJ2-2	CASSSLGSVSGELFF
TRBV4-1	TRBJ2-7	CASSETLGYEQYF
TRBV20-1	TRBJ1-4	CSASPPSSNEKLFF
TRBV29-1	TRBJ2-4	CSVAGAKNIQYF
TRBV20-1	TRBJ1-5	CSAKQGANQPQHF
TRBV29-1	TRBJ2-7	CSVVQGLAGVEQYF
TRBV18	TRBJ2-3	CASSPGTAGTQYF
TRBV30	TRBJ1-4	CAWSVSRGGNEKLFF
TRBV7-9	TRBJ2-3	CASSLGSEAQYF
TRBV10-3	TRBJ2-3	CAISGVKRGTRGTDTQYF
TRBV7-2	TRBJ2-3	CASRLIITDTQYF
TRBV6-6	TRBJ1-6	CASRGQINSPLHF
TRBV5-1	TRBJ2-1	CASSGGRTSGSYNEQFF
TRBV19	TRBJ2-2	CASSLPQVPAGELFF
TRBV7-8	TRBJ2-2	CASSRGGSGELFF
TRBV4-3	TRBJ2-1	CASSQIWSGGSANEQFF
TRBV7-3	TRBJ2-1	CASSPAPSGHNEQFF
TRBV20-1	TRBJ2-3	CSANPVPGLAGTDTQYF
TRBV27	TRBJ2-5	CASSLSRFGETQYF
TRBV20-1	TRBJ2-3	CSERRPGGGTDTQYF